Shown below are 24 T cell receptor beta chains from a single sample sequenced in a study of cytomegalovirus exposure and HLA in healthy donors. 60 Vbeta and 13 Jbeta primers were used in PCR. Using immunoSEQ multiplex PCR, the repertoire was profiled, and TCRdb retains in-frame clones only, with some absent. Found here are about 200,000 clones, more than 65% of them singletons; the top ten hold approximately 3.6%. Sequencing was performed on PBMCs. Source of these receptors: a man aged 40-50 years in good health and CMV-seropositive.

The rearrangement uses TRBV7-6 and TRBJ2-5, with TRBD2 as a possible D gene (6 bases). CDR1 and CDR2 (germline): SGHVS, FNYEAQ. Trimming cost V 5 bases and J 5 bases, with 15 bases left between them. The CDR3 covers 14 residues. Written as DNA, the CDR3 is TGTGCCAGCAGCCCCTGGGACTCAGCGGAGACCCAGTACTTC. Its protein is CASSPWDSAETQYF.

This chain joins TRBV5-1 and TRBJ1-2; tentatively, D is TRBD1 (6 bases). CDR1 is SGHRS and CDR2 is YFSETQ in the germline V gene. Trimming took 1 base from V and 7 from J, leaving 26 bases between them. This CDR3 region has 18 residues. CDR3 residues: CASSLNGSPDRSPVGYTF. Here the CDR3 DNA reads TGCGCCAGCAGCTTGAATGGTTCGCCGGACAGATCCCCGGTTGGCTACACCTTC.

This clone was observed a handful of times. The chain couples TRBV11-1 to TRBJ1-1; TRBD1 aligns across 8 bases. The CDR3 covers 14 residues. Germline-derived CDR1 and CDR2 are SGHAT and FQDESV (reference sequence). With 5 bases clipped from V and 7 bases from J, the junction kept 9 bases outside the gene matches. The CDR3 protein is CASSPSTGGNEAFF. In nucleotides, the CDR3 is TGTGCCAGCAGCCCATCTACAGGGGGAAATGAAGCTTTCTTT.

This clone occurred once. One end of the junction varies from germline; a read error may be responsible. The chain couples TRBV6-4 to TRBJ2-7; D call uncertain. Germline loops: CDR1 MRHNA, CDR2 SNTAGT. The CDR3 totals 16 residues. The CDR3 spells CASRALGAYISYEQYF. The DNA of the CDR3 is TGTGCCAGCAGGGCCCTAGGAGCGTATATATCCTATGAGCAGTACTTC.

V is TRBV19 and J is TRBJ2-2; D might be TRBD1 (5 bases). This CDR3 comprises 16 residues. The V gene lost 5 bases and the J gene lost 5 bases, with 18 bases spanning the gap. Germline CDR1 is LNHDA and CDR2 is SQIVND (reference sequence). The CDR3 sequence: CASSVRDGAGTGELFF. In DNA form, the CDR3 reads TGTGCCAGTAGTGTTCGCGACGGAGCAGGGACCGGGGAGCTGTTTTTT.

V is TRBV4-2 and J is TRBJ2-2; TRBD2 matches at 7 bases. V trimming: 4 bases; J trimming: 3 bases; junction bases outside the gene matches: 11. From germline, CDR1 is LGHNA and CDR2 YNFKEQ. The CDR3 is 17 residues long. CDR3 in DNA: TGTGCCAGCAGCCGTGGAGGAGCGGGATGGGACACCGGGGAGCTGTTTTTT. As protein: CASSRGGAGWDTGELFF.

J is TRBJ2-3 and V is TRBV29-1; 11 bases map to TRBD2. Germline-derived CDR1 and CDR2 are SQVTM and ANQGSEA. This CDR3 spans 15 amino acids. Losses at the gene ends were 6 bases for V and 2 bases for J; bases not matched to a gene: 7. CDR3 protein: CSVDPGLAVTDTQYF. The CDR3 coding sequence is TGCAGCGTCGATCCGGGACTAGCGGTCACAGATACGCAGTATTTT.

This chain connects TRBV15 to TRBJ2-7, with a tentative D call TRBD1 (5 bases). Germline V gene data show CDR1 as LNHNV and CDR2 as YYDKDF (reference sequence). Trimming took 3 bases from V and 7 from J, leaving 16 bases between them. The CDR3 consists of 14 residues. Here the CDR3 DNA reads TGTGCCACCAGCAGGACAGTACCCGCTGATGAGCAGTACTTC. It codes for CATSRTVPADEQYF.

J is TRBJ1-2 and V is TRBV11-2; D unresolved. The V and J ends lost 5 bases and 6 bases respectively, with 19 bases between them. Germline loops: CDR1 SGHAT, CDR2 FQNNGV. CDR3 length equals 15 residues. The CDR3 DNA reads TGTGCCAGCAGCCCGAACATACGCCAAGAAAATGGCTACACCTTC. Residues: CASSPNIRQENGYTF.

This rearrangement joins TRBV7-2 to TRBJ1-4; a weak D match, TRBD1 (6 bases). The germline V and J ends were trimmed by 5 bases and 8 bases, with 12 bases remaining between them. Germline CDR1 reads SGHTA; CDR2 reads FQGNSA. The CDR3 is 13 residues long. The DNA of the CDR3 is TGTGCCAGCAGCCGCCCCCAGGGGGAAAAACTGTTTTTT. Translating gives CASSRPQGEKLFF.

The chain recombines TRBV11-2 with TRBJ1-3; 10 bases match TRBD1. Germline lookup yields CDR1 SGHAT and CDR2 FQNNGV. CDR3 length equals 16 residues. The J segment lost 4 bases and the V segment lost 5 bases, leaving 8 bases of the junction unmatched. CDR3 region: CASSTGQGVSGNTIYF. The CDR3, as DNA: TGTGCCAGCAGCACCGGACAGGGGGTATCCGGAAACACCATATATTTT.

This chain connects TRBV6-6 to TRBJ2-7; TRBD2 agrees at 9 bases. CDR1 and CDR2 from the germline V gene are MNHNY and SVGAGI (reference sequence). V lost 6 bases to trimming and J lost 2 bases; unmatched junction nucleotides: 5. This CDR3 is 14 amino acids long. CDR3 bases: TGTGCCAGCAGCCCCGCTAGCGGGACCTACGAGCAGTACTTC. This gives the protein CASSPASGTYEQYF.

The table lists this clone with a count of one. The chain employs TRBV11-2 and TRBJ2-3, with TRBD2 identical over 12 bases. Germline-derived CDR1 and CDR2 are SGHAT and FQNNGV. V trimming: 4 bases; J trimming: 11 bases; junction bases outside the gene matches: 7. The CDR3 is 14 residues long. The CDR3, as DNA: TGTGCCAGCAGCTCCGCCCGACTAGCGGGGGTGCAGTATTTT. Its translation is CASSSARLAGVQYF.

The rearrangement uses TRBV19 and TRBJ2-4, with TRBD2 identical over 7 bases. Germline CDR1 LNHDA, CDR2 SQIVND (reference sequence). This CDR3 spans 17 amino acids. V lost 5 bases to trimming and J lost 0 bases; unmatched junction nucleotides: 10. The CDR3 sequence is CASSGPGRGRAKNIQYF. In nucleotides, the CDR3 is TGTGCCAGTAGTGGGCCGGGGAGGGGCAGAGCCAAAAACATTCAGTACTTC.

V and J are TRBV7-3 and TRBJ2-5, with a tentative D call TRBD2 (7 bases). The CDR3 extends over 17 amino acids. The germline V gene has CDR1 SGHTA and CDR2 FQGTGA. Trimming removed 1 base at V and 3 bases at J, with 18 bases between. The chain's CDR3 is CASSLRGGRGGEETQYF. The CDR3 coding sequence is TGTGCCAGCAGCTTAAGGGGGGGGCGGGGAGGCGAAGAGACCCAGTACTTC.

The chain is built from TRBV7-8 and TRBJ2-3, with a possible D match to TRBD2 (7 bases). The V gene lost 4 bases and the J gene lost 0 bases, with 17 bases spanning the gap. Germline V gene lookup returns CDR1 SGHVS and CDR2 FQNEAQ. The CDR3 length is 17 residues. For the CDR3, the DNA is TGTGCCAGCAGCTCTAGAGGGGGGGGACTAAGCACAGATACGCAGTATTTT. Translated: CASSSRGGGLSTDTQYF. Based on the CDR3 plus reference TRBV7-8 and TRBJ2-3, the full variable domain is GAGVSQSPRYKVAKRGQDVALRCDPISGHVSLFWYQQALGQGPEFLTYFQNEAQLDKSGLPSDRFFAERPEGSVSTLKIQRTQQEDSAVYLCASSSRGGGLSTDTQYFGPGTRLTVL.

In its sample, this clone was seen once. V and J are TRBV5-1 and TRBJ1-1; no clear D gene. Trimming removed 5 bases from V and 2 bases from J, with 13 bases in between. CDR3 length: 14 residues. Germline CDR1 is SGHRS and CDR2 is YFSETQ. CDR3 loop: CASRLAEANTEAFF. CDR3 DNA: TGCGCCAGCAGATTAGCAGAAGCTAACACTGAAGCTTTCTTT. Full variable domain (rest looked up from reference TRBV5-1 and TRBJ1-1): KAGVTQTPRYLIKTRGQQVTLSCSPISGHRSVSWYQQTPGQGLQFLFEYFSETQRNKGNFPGRFSGRQFSNSRSEMNVSTLELGDSALYLCASRLAEANTEAFFGQGTRLTVV.

The chain combines TRBV6-6 with TRBJ1-1; 8 nucleotides match TRBD1. Germline assignment: CDR1 MNHNY and CDR2 SVGAGI (reference sequence). This CDR3 has 15 amino acids. After removal of 6 bases from V and 1 base from J, the junction contained 7 bases not matched to a gene. CDR3 sequence: CASSSGGAGNTEAFF. Here the CDR3 DNA reads TGTGCCAGCAGCTCAGGGGGCGCGGGGAACACTGAAGCTTTCTTT.

This sequence joins TRBV13 and TRBJ2-3, with TRBD2 matching 10 bases. Trimming took 0 bases from V and 3 from J; bases not matched to a gene: 9. The CDR3 has 18 amino acids. In germline, CDR1 is PRHDT, CDR2 FYEKMQ (reference sequence). This CDR3 is CASSLGVGASGGTDTQYF. In DNA, the CDR3 is TGTGCCAGCAGCTTAGGAGTTGGCGCTAGCGGGGGAACAGATACGCAGTATTTT.

This chain uses TRBV7-8 with TRBJ1-5, with 7 bases fitting TRBD1. The CDR3 is 13 residues long. Germline V gene lookup returns CDR1 SGHVS and CDR2 FQNEAQ. With V trimmed by 5 bases and J by 4 bases, 2 bases remained unmatched. In DNA form, the CDR3 reads TGTGCCAGCAGCCCGGGACAGAATCAGCCCCAGCATTTT. Translating it yields CASSPGQNQPQHF.

This CDR3 is CAISESLAGGGYNEQFF. The CDR3 DNA is TGTGCCATCAGTGAGTCGTTGGCGGGAGGGGGCTACAATGAGCAGTTCTTC. The rearrangement joins TRBV10-3 to TRBJ2-1, with 9 bases fitting TRBD2. CDR1 is ENHRY and CDR2 is SYGVKD in the germline V gene. Losses at the gene ends were 0 bases for V and 3 bases for J; bases not matched to a gene: 6. The CDR3 loop spans 17 amino acids.

V and J are TRBV10-3 and TRBJ1-1; 11 bases map to TRBD1. The CDR3 length is 18 residues. J gave up 2 bases and V 0 bases, and 8 bases lay outside the gene matches. The germline V gene has CDR1 ENHRY and CDR2 SYGVKD. CDR3 amino acids: CAISESPGTGGVNTEAFF. CDR3 nucleotide sequence: TGTGCCATCAGTGAGTCTCCCGGGACAGGGGGAGTCAACACTGAAGCTTTCTTT.

The J gene is TRBJ2-2, the V gene TRBV10-3; 10 bases align to TRBD1. With V trimmed by 4 bases and J by 6 bases, 2 bases remained unmatched. CDR3 length equals 14 residues. CDR1 and CDR2 from the germline V gene are ENHRY and SYGVKD. CDR3 bases: TGTGCCATCAGTGGACAGGGGGCTGCCGGGGAGCTGTTTTTT. It encodes CAISGQGAAGELFF.

J is TRBJ2-1 and V is TRBV19; 11 bases are shared with TRBD2. The CDR3 covers 16 residues. Trimming removed 4 bases from V and 1 base from J; junction bases left unmatched: 3. Germline loops: CDR1 LNHDA, CDR2 SQIVND (reference sequence). The CDR3 is CASSKGLAESYNEQFF. The DNA for the CDR3 is TGTGCCAGTAGTAAGGGACTAGCGGAGTCCTACAATGAGCAGTTCTTC.